The 25 T cell receptor beta chains in this list originate from one sample, sequenced in a study of T cells in women clearing cervical HPV infection (dated by TCRdb to between 2017 and 2018). Library generation was performed with the immunoSEQ multiplex PCR assay. Here the immuneACCESS table is served through TCRdb, limited to in-frame sequences with V and J called. Missing clones are a known gap in these copies; in checked studies unresolved V genes cover under half, and the rest lacks a known reason. The table of this sample itemizes around 35,000 clones. Together, the top ten hold 1.5% to 2% of the sample. The sequenced material came from blood buffy coat. The receptor set was obtained from a woman aged 18 to 75 with a cervical HPV16 infection that either progressed to CIN3+ or cleared (not recorded which).

About this clone itself: Read coverage stops 3 residues before the CDR3 terminus; the germline J gene supplies the remainder. The V and J genes are TRBV11-2 and TRBJ2-2; 10 bases fit TRBD2. Germline V CDR1 and CDR2: SGHAT, FQNNGV. After removal of 2 bases from V and 4 bases from J, the junction contained 1 base not matched to a gene. This CDR3 comprises 15 residues. CDR3 bases read: TGTGCCAGCAGCTTATTAGCGGGGGGCACCGGGGAG. Residues: CASSLLAGGTGE. The whole CDR3 sequence reads CASSLLAGGTGELFF.

In regard to this clone: The read falls 3 residues short of the CDR3 end, and the missing part is taken from the germline J gene. The chain uses TRBV19 and TRBJ2-2, with a tentative D call TRBD2 (5 bases). CDR3 size: 14 residues. Germline-derived CDR1 and CDR2 are LNHDA and SQIVND (reference sequence). Trimming cost V 4 bases and J 7 bases, with 13 bases left between them. The CDR3 DNA, read in part, is TGTGCCAGTAGTACCGGGCCCAGCGGCGGGGAG. Translated: CASSTGPSGGE. The entire CDR3 is CASSTGPSGGELFF.

Concerning this clone itself: The sequence runs out 3 residues before the end of the CDR3; the remainder is reconstructed from the germline J gene. The rearrangement uses TRBV20-1 and TRBJ2-3, with 9 bases fitting TRBD2. The length of the CDR3 is 13 residues. Germline lookup yields CDR1 DFQATT and CDR2 SNEGSKA (reference sequence). CDR3 DNA (partial): TGCAGTGCTAGGACTAGCGGCCAAGAGACG. Translation: CSARTSGQET. The whole CDR3 protein is CSARTSGQETQYF.

Details on this clone: The read falls 3 residues short of the CDR3 end, and the missing part is taken from the germline J gene. This sequence joins TRBV19 and TRBJ2-1, with a possible D match to TRBD1 (7 bases). The CDR3 covers 15 residues. Trimming pared 6 bases from V and 7 bases from J, leaving 19 bases between. Germline V gene sequence: CDR1 LNHDA, CDR2 SQIVND (reference sequence). CDR3 protein: CASRGGRGSYNEQFF. CDR3 DNA (partial): TGTGCCAGTAGGGGGGGCAGGGGGTCGTATAATGAG.

This clone is medium-sized (0.01 to 0.1%) by frequency. The read falls 3 residues short of the CDR3 end, and the missing part is taken from the germline J gene. The J gene is TRBJ2-3, the V gene TRBV18; TRBD1 matches at 7 bases. CDR1 is KGHSH and CDR2 is LQKENI in the germline V gene. J lost 1 base, V lost 5 bases, and 0 bases had no gene match. This CDR3 has 13 amino acids. The CDR3 is CASSTGGTDTQYF. CDR3 bases read: TGTGCCAGCTCAACAGGGGGCACAGATACG.

A word on this clone: The read terminates 3 residues ahead of where the CDR3 ends, so the germline J gene completes it. The rearrangement joins TRBV9 to TRBJ2-1; 15 bases line up with TRBD2. Germline CDR1 is SGDLS and CDR2 is YYNGEE. V was pared by 3 bases and J by 5 bases, with 3 bases of the junction left unmatched. CDR3 length: 16 residues. The CDR3 protein is CASSAGLAGGNNEQFF. The part of the CDR3 DNA that was read is TGTGCCAGCAGCGCGGGACTAGCGGGGGGTAACAATGAG.

Remarks on this clone: The CDR3 end lies 3 residues beyond the end of the read and is filled in from the germline J gene. V and J are TRBV7-9 and TRBJ2-1; D remains unclear. The CDR3 extends over 15 amino acids. V was clipped by 10 bases and J by 0 bases, with 16 bases between them. In germline, CDR1 is SEHNR, CDR2 FQNEAQ (reference sequence). CDR3 DNA (partial): TGTGCCACCCCTCGTGTGACAAGCTCCTACAATGAG. It codes for CATPRVTSSYNE. From start to end, the CDR3 is CATPRVTSSYNEQFF. The whole variable domain, filled in from reference TRBV7-9 and TRBJ2-1, reads DTGVSQNPRHKITKRGQNVTFRCDPISEHNRLYWYRQTLGQGPEFLTYFQNEAQLEKSRLLSDRFSAERPKGSFSTLEIQRTEQGDSAMYLCATPRVTSSYNEQFFGPGTRLTVL.

Points on this clone: The read terminates 3 residues ahead of where the CDR3 ends, so the germline J gene completes it. This rearrangement joins TRBV2 to TRBJ1-6; TRBD1 matches at 7 bases. This CDR3 is 15 amino acids long. The trim removed 5 bases at V and 6 bases at J, leaving 7 bases unmatched. CDR1 SNHLY and CDR2 FYNNEI come from the germline V gene. CDR3 sequence: CASSTTGQVNSPLHF. CDR3 DNA (partial): TGTGCCAGCAGTACGACCGGACAGGTTAATTCACCC. Full variable domain (outside the CDR3, taken from reference TRBV2 and TRBJ1-6): EPEVTQTPSHQVTQMGQEVILRCVPISNHLYFYWYRQILGQKVEFLVSFYNNEISEKSEIFDDQFSVERPDGSNFTLKIRSTKLEDSAMYFCASSTTGQVNSPLHFGNGTRLTVT.

Its frequency marks this clone as medium-sized (0.01 to 0.1%). The sequence runs out 3 residues before the end of the CDR3; the remainder is reconstructed from the germline J gene. This chain joins TRBV29-1 and TRBJ2-5, with 12 nucleotides matching TRBD2. This CDR3 spans 16 amino acids. CDR1 and CDR2 (germline): SQVTM, ANQGSEA. V lost 0 bases, J lost 4 bases, and 6 bases stayed unmatched. This CDR3 is CSVEDGRLAGVETQYF. The part of the CDR3 DNA that was read is TGCAGCGTTGAAGATGGGCGACTAGCGGGAGTAGAGACC.

With respect to this clone: The observed sequence ends 3 residues before the CDR3 terminus, with the missing tail filled in from the germline J gene. The rearrangement joins TRBV5-1 to TRBJ2-1, with D perhaps matching TRBD1 (6 bases). Deletions cut 2 bases from V and 4 bases from J, with 10 bases between. Per germline, CDR1 SGHRS and CDR2 YFSETQ. The CDR3 extends over 14 amino acids. CDR3 DNA, as far as it was read: TGCGCCAGCAGCTTCGGGACAATTTACAATGAG. Translating gives CASSFGTIYNE. In full, the CDR3 is CASSFGTIYNEQFF.

CDR3 sequence: CASSESGLQPLHF. The sequenced CDR3 bases are TGTGCCAGCAGTGAAAGTGGGCTGCAGCCC. This chain joins TRBV2 and TRBJ1-6, with D uncertain. Read coverage stops 3 residues before the CDR3 terminus; the germline J gene supplies the remainder. Germline V gives CDR1 SNHLY, CDR2 FYNNEI. The CDR3 runs to 13 residues. Combining the CDR3 with reference TRBV2 and TRBJ1-6 gives the whole variable domain EPEVTQTPSHQVTQMGQEVILRCVPISNHLYFYWYRQILGQKVEFLVSFYNNEISEKSEIFDDQFSVERPDGSNFTLKIRSTKLEDSAMYFCASSESGLQPLHFGNGTRLTVT.

Of note for this clone: Coverage ceases 3 residues before the CDR3 finishes, and the germline J gene fills in the end. The rearrangement joins TRBV7-9 to TRBJ1-5; no firm D call. Germline V gives CDR1 SEHNR, CDR2 FQNEAQ (reference sequence). The V end lost 4 bases, the J end lost 0 bases, and 7 bases lay between the germline ends. CDR3 length equals 14 residues. The CDR3 loop is CASSSIFSNQPQHF. The CDR3 DNA, read in part, is TGTGCCAGCAGCTCTATTTTTAGCAATCAGCCC.

With respect to this clone: The CDR3 is cut off 3 residues early in the read; its end comes from the germline J gene. The rearrangement links TRBV5-1 to TRBJ2-3; 8 positions match TRBD1. Germline V gene sequence: CDR1 SGHRS, CDR2 YFSETQ. J gave up 0 bases and V 5 bases, and 8 bases lay outside the gene matches. This CDR3 is 16 amino acids long. CDR3 DNA (partial): TGCGCCAGCAGTCCCGGGACAGGAGCGAGCACAGATACG. It translates to CASSPGTGASTDT. The full CDR3 is CASSPGTGASTDTQYF.

Concerning this clone: The read comes to an end 3 residues before the CDR3 does, leaving the germline J gene to fill in the end. The V gene is TRBV7-2, the J gene TRBJ2-7; D is perhaps TRBD1 (6 bases). V shed 4 bases and J shed 2 bases, with 9 bases lying between them. The CDR3 is made up of 13 amino acids. CDR1 and CDR2 (germline): SGHTA, FQGNSA. The part of the CDR3 DNA that was read is TGTGCCAGCAGCTCCACAGGGCCCTACGAG. It translates to CASSSTGPYE. The CDR3 as a whole reads CASSSTGPYEQYF.

For this clone: The observed sequence ends 3 residues before the CDR3 terminus, with the missing tail filled in from the germline J gene. The chain links TRBV7-6 to TRBJ1-2; tentatively, D is TRBD1 (5 bases). This CDR3 is 13 amino acids long. Germline CDR1 SGHVS, CDR2 FNYEAQ. The sequenced CDR3 bases are TGTGCCAGCAGCTCCGGCGGGGCCTACGAC. Translated, it gives CASSSGGAYD. The entire CDR3 protein is CASSSGGAYDYTF.

Note on this clone: The read terminates 3 residues before the CDR3 end, so the remaining end is supplied by the germline J gene. The chain recombines TRBV27 with TRBJ2-7; 7 bases fit TRBD1. Trimming cost V 5 bases and J 2 bases; bases outside gene matches: 9. Germline V gives CDR1 MNHEY, CDR2 SMNVEV (reference sequence). The CDR3 is 15 residues long. CDR3 region: CASSGGQRLAYEQYF. The DNA read from the CDR3 is TGTGCCAGCAGTGGGGGACAGAGGTTGGCCTACGAG.

CDR3 DNA (partial): TGCGCCAGCAACCCGAGCGGGGGGGTCACAGATACC. It specifies CASNPSGGVTDT. The CDR3 as a whole reads CASNPSGGVTDTYTF. This chain links TRBV5-1 with TRBJ1-2, with D possibly being TRBD1 (5 bases). The read ends 3 residues before the CDR3 terminus; that terminus is restored from the germline J gene. The CDR3 consists of 15 residues. CDR1 and CDR2 (germline): SGHRS, YFSETQ.

On this clone itself: A read error may produce the germline difference seen at one junction end. The CDR3 is cut off 3 residues early in the read; its end comes from the germline J gene. Different DNA sequences within this sample yield the same CDR3. V and J are TRBV30 and TRBJ1-3; D is unclear. CDR1 GTSNPN and CDR2 SVGIG come from the germline V gene (reference sequence). The CDR3 contains 13 residues. The CDR3 here is CAWKQSSGNTIYF. The sequenced part of the CDR3 DNA is TGTGCCTGGAAACAGTCCTCTGGAAACACG.

Incomplete CDR3 DNA: TGTGCCGGGAGCGGGCACCAAGAGACG. This translates into CAGSGHQET. The CDR3 reads in full as CAGSGHQETQYF. The gene calls are TRBV7-2 and TRBJ2-3; D is possibly TRBD2 (6 bases). The CDR3 end falls 3 residues outside the read, so it is completed with the germline J gene. The V gene's germline CDR1 is SGHTA and CDR2 FQGNSA. CDR3 length equals 12 residues.

As concerns this clone: The sequenced fragment ends 3 residues before the CDR3 boundary, so the rest is inferred from the germline J gene. The same CDR3 is also encoded by other DNA sequences in this sample. V is TRBV18 and J is TRBJ1-4, with D tentatively TRBD1 (5 bases). The CDR3 has 14 residues. Germline assignment: CDR1 KGHSH and CDR2 LQKENI. V lost 2 bases to trimming and J lost 7 bases, with 11 bases between them. The CDR3 sequence: CASSPGQGIEKLFF. The CDR3 DNA, read in part, is TGTGCCAGCTCACCAGGCCAGGGTATTGAAAAA.

On this clone: The read comes to an end 3 residues before the CDR3 does, leaving the germline J gene to fill in the end. The chain couples TRBV2 to TRBJ1-6, with D unresolved. This CDR3 contains 13 residues. Looked up from germline, CDR1 is SNHLY and CDR2 is FYNNEI. The V and J ends lost 6 bases and 11 bases respectively, with 14 bases between them. The CDR3 DNA, read in part, is TGTGCCAGCAGAGACGTACGGGTCCCACCC. Protein sequence: CASRDVRVPP. The full CDR3 reads CASRDVRVPPLHF.

As for this clone: The read falls 3 residues short of the CDR3 end, and the missing part is taken from the germline J gene. This chain connects TRBV2 to TRBJ2-7; 7 bases are shared with TRBD1. This CDR3 region has 13 residues. The V and J ends lost 11 bases and 3 bases, in that order; junction bases with no gene match: 10. Germline V gene sequence: CDR1 SNHLY, CDR2 FYNNEI. This chain's CDR3 is CASRRDSYYEQYF. The part of the CDR3 DNA that was read is TGTGCCTCTCGCCGGGACAGCTACTACGAG. Looking up the rest from reference TRBV2 and TRBJ2-7 gives the full variable domain: EPEVTQTPSHQVTQMGQEVILRCVPISNHLYFYWYRQILGQKVEFLVSFYNNEISEKSEIFDDQFSVERPDGSNFTLKIRSTKLEDSAMYFCASRRDSYYEQYFGPGTRLTVT.

As for this clone: Read coverage stops 3 residues before the CDR3 terminus; the germline J gene supplies the remainder. The chain combines TRBV5-1 with TRBJ2-7, with 8 bases identical to TRBD1. Germline V gives CDR1 SGHRS, CDR2 YFSETQ. The V and J ends lost 0 bases and 3 bases, in that order; junction bases with no gene match: 5. The CDR3 sequence is 15 residues long. CDR3 loop: CASSLAGTGNYEQYF. CDR3 DNA, as far as it was read: TGCGCCAGCAGCTTGGCGGGGACAGGTAACTACGAG.

As concerns this clone: Sequencing ends 3 residues short of the CDR3 end; the germline J gene provides the rest. This sequence joins TRBV20-1 and TRBJ1-6, with 7 bases identical to TRBD1. This CDR3 has 16 residues. Germline lookup yields CDR1 DFQATT and CDR2 SNEGSKA (reference sequence). V lost 3 bases to trimming and J lost 8 bases; unmatched junction nucleotides: 13. The CDR3 region is CSARPGQAASDSPLHF. The sequenced CDR3 bases are TGCAGTGCTAGGCCCGGACAGGCTGCGTCCGATTCACCC.

Of note for this clone: The DNA ends 3 residues before the CDR3 does, and the rest of the CDR3 is filled in from the germline J gene. The rearrangement joins TRBV27 to TRBJ2-7, with 7 bases fitting TRBD1. The CDR3 totals 16 residues. Germline V gene sequence: CDR1 MNHEY, CDR2 SMNVEV (reference sequence). The V segment lost 4 bases and the J segment 4 bases; nucleotides outside the gene matches: 13. The CDR3 bases that were read are TGTGCCAGCAGTTCTAAGAGGGGGCGAAGGGGTTACGAG. This translates into CASSSKRGRRGYE. The entire CDR3 protein reads CASSSKRGRRGYEQYF.